One TCR beta chain is described in this entry. The sample holds many counts of this clonotype. No antigen is known for it. Base-call qualities are not available, and no considerably larger clone is one nucleotide away. The axillary draining lymph nodes of breast cancer patients were the source of the lymph node samples. The source of the sample is a study of breast tumors, draining lymph nodes, adjacent tissues (dated by TCRdb to 2016 to 2017). For the study in its entirety: In breast cancer patients, the study compared the TCR beta repertoires of tumor, adjacent nontumor tissue and axillary lymph nodes. The study was designed to assess the relationships and possible T-cell exchange between tumor, surrounding tissue and draining lymph node repertoires in human breast cancer.

The investigation overall reported the following: The similarity between tumor and nontumor tissue repertoires was significantly greater in luminal-like breast cancer than in basal-like breast cancer. Rather than being directly demonstrated, the conclusion that tumor T cells originate in lymph nodes was presented as consistent with a hypothesis. T-cell repertoire diversity in tumors was found to be lower than in lymph nodes but higher than in nontumor tissue, and preferential V and J gene usage was observed. A scenario in which most tumor T cells derive from the lymph node and then expand within tumor tissue was judged to be consistent with the data.

The germline V gene supplies CDR1 ENHRY and CDR2 SYGVKD. V is reduced by 4 bases and J by 3 bases, leaving a spacing of 19 bases between them. Its CDR3 holds 16 amino acids, cysteine through phenylalanine. The read is trimmed to its CDR3 DNA, 48 bases read in frame from base 1. The data were produced on an Illumina HiSeq 2000. TCR beta chain libraries were generated by multiplex PCR amplification. The amplified TCR beta chain products were analyzed by high-throughput sequencing. In TCRdb, the public reads were trimmed at Q25 with fastp and aligned with MiXCR, with productive beta chains retained. Each CDR3 protein gets just one entry, which takes the most common genes and DNA from the rows behind it. The sample profile shows some 120,000 distinct CDR3 sequences; 20% of them were found once. The ten largest make up roughly 3.6% of the sample.

This clonotype was sampled from a female donor with breast cancer. Some clones in this sample may be carry-over from other donors' samples. Material for sequencing was axillary lymph node tissue. This chain joins TRBV10-3 to TRBJ2-7, with TRBD2 tentatively as D gene (7 bases match). The bases are TGTGCCATCAGTGGCAGGCGAGGGGGGGACGACTACGAGCAGTACTTC. Translated, this is CAISGRRGGDDYEQYF.